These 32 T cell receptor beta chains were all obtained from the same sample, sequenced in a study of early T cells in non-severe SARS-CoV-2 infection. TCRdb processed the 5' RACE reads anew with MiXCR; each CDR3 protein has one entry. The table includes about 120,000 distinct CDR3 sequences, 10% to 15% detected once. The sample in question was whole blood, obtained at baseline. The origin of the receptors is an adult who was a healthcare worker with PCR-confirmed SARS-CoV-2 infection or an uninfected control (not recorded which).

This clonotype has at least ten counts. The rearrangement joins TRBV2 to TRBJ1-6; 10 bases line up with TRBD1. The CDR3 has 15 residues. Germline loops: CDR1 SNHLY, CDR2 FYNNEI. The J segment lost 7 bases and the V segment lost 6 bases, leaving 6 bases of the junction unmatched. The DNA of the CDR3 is TGTGCCAGCAGGGAGACAGGGGGCGAGAATTCACCCCTCCACTTT. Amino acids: CASRETGGENSPLHF. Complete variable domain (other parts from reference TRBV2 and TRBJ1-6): EPEVTQTPSHQVTQMGQEVILRCVPISNHLYFYWYRQILGQKVEFLVSFYNNEISEKSEIFDDQFSVERPDGSNFTLKIRSTKLEDSAMYFCASRETGGENSPLHFGNGTRLTVT.

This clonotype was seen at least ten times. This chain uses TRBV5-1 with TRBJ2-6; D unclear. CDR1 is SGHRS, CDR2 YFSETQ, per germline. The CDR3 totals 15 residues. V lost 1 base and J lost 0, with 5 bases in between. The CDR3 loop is CASSLSSSGANVLTF. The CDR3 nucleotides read TGCGCCAGCAGCTTGAGCTCCTCTGGGGCCAACGTCCTGACTTTC.

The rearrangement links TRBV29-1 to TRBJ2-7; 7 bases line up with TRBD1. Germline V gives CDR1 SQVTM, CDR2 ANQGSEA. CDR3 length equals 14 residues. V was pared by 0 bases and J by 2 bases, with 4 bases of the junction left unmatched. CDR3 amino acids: CSVEDPGGTYEQYF. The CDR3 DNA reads TGCAGCGTTGAAGATCCAGGGGGAACCTACGAGCAGTACTTC.

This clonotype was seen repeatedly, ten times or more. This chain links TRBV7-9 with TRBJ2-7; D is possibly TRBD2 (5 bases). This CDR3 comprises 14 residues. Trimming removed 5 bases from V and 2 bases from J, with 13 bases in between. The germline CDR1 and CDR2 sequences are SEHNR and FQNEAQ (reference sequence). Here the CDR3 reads CASSITGITYEQYF. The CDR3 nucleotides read TGTGCCAGCAGCATAACCGGGATTACCTACGAGCAGTACTTC.

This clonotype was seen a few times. CDR3 loop: CASSLEGKREFF. The CDR3 DNA is TGTGCCAGCAGCTTAGAGGGGAAAAGGGAGTTCTTC. The chain uses TRBV7-2 and TRBJ2-1; TRBD1 is a possible D gene (5 bases). Germline assignment: CDR1 SGHTA and CDR2 FQGNSA. The germline V and J ends were trimmed by 1 base and 14 bases, with 12 bases remaining between them. This CDR3 contains 12 residues.

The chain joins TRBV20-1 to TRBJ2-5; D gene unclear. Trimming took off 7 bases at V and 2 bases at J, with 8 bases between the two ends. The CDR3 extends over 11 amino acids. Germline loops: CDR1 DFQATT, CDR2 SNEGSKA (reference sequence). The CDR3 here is CSGRRQETQYF. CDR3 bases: TGCAGTGGACGAAGACAAGAGACCCAGTACTTC.

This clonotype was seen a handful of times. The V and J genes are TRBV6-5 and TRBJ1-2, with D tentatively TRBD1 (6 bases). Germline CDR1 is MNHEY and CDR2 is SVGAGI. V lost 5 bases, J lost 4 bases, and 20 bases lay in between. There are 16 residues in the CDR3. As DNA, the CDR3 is TGTGCCAGCAGTCCCTCCGGCAGGGGAATGGGCTATGGCTACACCTTC. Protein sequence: CASSPSGRGMGYGYTF.

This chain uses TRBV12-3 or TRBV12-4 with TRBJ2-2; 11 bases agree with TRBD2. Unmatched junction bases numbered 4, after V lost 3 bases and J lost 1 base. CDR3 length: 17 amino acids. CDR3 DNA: TGTGCCAGCAGTTTCTCTCTAGCGGGAGGGAACACCGGGGAGCTGTTTTTT. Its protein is CASSFSLAGGNTGELFF.

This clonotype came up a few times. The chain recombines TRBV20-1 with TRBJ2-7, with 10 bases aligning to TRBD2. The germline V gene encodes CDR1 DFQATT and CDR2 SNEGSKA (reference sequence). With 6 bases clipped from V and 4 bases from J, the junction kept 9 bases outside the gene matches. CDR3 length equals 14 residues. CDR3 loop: CSALRGAGGYEQYF. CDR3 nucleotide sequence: TGCAGTGCCCTTCGCGGAGCGGGGGGGTACGAGCAGTACTTC.

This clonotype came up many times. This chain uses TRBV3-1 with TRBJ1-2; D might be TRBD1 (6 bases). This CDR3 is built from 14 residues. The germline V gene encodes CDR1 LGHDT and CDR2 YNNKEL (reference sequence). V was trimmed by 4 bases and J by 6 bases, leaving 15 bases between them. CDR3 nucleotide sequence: TGTGCCAGCAGCCTGGCGGGGGGCTCGGATGGCTACACCTTC. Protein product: CASSLAGGSDGYTF.

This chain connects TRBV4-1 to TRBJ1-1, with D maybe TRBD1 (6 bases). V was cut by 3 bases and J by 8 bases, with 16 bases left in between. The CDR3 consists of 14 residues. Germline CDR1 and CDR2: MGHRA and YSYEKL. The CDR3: CASSHPSGVGEAFF. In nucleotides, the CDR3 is TGCGCCAGCAGCCACCCCTCAGGGGTCGGAGAAGCTTTCTTT.

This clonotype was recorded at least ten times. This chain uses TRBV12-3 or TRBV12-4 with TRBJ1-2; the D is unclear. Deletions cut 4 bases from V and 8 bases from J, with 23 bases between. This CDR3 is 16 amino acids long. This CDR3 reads CASSSGPGKRAGGYTF. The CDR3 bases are TGTGCCAGCAGTTCCGGACCCGGAAAAAGAGCCGGAGGCTACACCTTC.

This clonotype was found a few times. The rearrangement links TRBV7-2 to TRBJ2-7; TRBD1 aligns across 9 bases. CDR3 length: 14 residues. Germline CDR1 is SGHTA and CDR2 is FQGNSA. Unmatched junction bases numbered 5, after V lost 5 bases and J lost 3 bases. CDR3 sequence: CASSPQGAGYEQYF. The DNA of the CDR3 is TGTGCCAGCAGCCCACAGGGGGCAGGCTACGAGCAGTACTTC.

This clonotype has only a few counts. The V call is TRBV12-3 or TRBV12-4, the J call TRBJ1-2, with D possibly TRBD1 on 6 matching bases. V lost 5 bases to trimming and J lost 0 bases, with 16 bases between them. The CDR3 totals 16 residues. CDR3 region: CASSPTTGATNYGYTF. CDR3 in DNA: TGTGCCAGCAGTCCCACGACAGGCGCCACTAACTATGGCTACACCTTC.

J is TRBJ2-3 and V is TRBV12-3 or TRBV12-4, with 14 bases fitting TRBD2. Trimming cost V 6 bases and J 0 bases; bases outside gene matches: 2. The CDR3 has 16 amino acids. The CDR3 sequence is CASRTSGRVSTDTQYF. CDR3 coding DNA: TGTGCCAGCAGGACTAGCGGGAGGGTTAGCACAGATACGCAGTATTTT.

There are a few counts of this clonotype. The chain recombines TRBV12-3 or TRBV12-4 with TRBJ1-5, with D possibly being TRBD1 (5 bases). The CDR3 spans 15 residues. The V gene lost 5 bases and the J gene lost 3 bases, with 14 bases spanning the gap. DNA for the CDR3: TGTGCCAGCAGTCAAGGGGACCTTAACAATCAGCCCCAGCATTTT. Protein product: CASSQGDLNNQPQHF.

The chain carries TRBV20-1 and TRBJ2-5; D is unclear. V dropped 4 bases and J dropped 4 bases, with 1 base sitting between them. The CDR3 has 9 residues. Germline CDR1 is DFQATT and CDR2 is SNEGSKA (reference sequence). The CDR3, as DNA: TGCAGTGCTACAGAGACCCAGTACTTC. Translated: CSATETQYF.

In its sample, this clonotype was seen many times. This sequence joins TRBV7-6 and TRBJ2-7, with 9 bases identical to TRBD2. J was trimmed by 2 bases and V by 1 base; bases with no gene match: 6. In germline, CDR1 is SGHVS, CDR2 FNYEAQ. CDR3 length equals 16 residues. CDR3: CASSLVLAGPAYEQYF. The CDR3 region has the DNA TGTGCCAGCAGCTTAGTACTAGCGGGCCCTGCCTACGAGCAGTACTTC. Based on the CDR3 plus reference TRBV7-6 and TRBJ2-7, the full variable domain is GAGVSQSPRYKVTKRGQDVALRCDPISGHVSLYWYRQALGQGPEFLTYFNYEAQQDKSGLPNDRFSAERPEGSISTLTIQRTEQRDSAMYRCASSLVLAGPAYEQYFGPGTRLTVT.

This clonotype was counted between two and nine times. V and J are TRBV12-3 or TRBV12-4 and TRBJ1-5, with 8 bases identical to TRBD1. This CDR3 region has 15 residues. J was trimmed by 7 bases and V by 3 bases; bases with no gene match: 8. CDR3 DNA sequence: TGTGCCAGCAGTTTTAGGCAGGGGGCCGAACAGCCCCAGCATTTT. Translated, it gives CASSFRQGAEQPQHF.

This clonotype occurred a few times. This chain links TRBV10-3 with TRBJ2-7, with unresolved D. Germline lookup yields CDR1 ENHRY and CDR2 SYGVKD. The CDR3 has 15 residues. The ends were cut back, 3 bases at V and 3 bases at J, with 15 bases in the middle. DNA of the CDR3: TGTGCCATCAGTGACGATGGAGATCCCCACTACGAGCAGTACTTC. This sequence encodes CAISDDGDPHYEQYF.

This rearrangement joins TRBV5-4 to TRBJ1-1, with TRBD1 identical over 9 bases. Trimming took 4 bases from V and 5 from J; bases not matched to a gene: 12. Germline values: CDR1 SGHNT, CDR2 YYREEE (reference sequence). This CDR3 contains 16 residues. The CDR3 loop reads CASSIGTGTLGTEAFF. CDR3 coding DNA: TGTGCCAGCAGCATAGGGACAGGGACGTTGGGAACTGAAGCTTTCTTT.

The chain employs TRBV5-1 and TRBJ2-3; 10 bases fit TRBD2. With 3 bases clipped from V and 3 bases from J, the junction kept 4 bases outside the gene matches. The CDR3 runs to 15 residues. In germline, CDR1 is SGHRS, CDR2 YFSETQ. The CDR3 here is CASSSGTSVTDTQYF. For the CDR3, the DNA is TGCGCCAGCAGCTCCGGGACTAGCGTAACAGATACGCAGTATTTT.

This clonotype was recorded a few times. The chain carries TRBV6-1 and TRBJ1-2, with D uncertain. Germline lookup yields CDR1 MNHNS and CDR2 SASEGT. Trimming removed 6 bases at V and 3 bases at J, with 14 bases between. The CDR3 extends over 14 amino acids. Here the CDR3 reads CASRRVSNDYGYTF. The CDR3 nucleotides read TGTGCCAGCAGGAGGGTTAGTAACGACTATGGCTACACCTTC.

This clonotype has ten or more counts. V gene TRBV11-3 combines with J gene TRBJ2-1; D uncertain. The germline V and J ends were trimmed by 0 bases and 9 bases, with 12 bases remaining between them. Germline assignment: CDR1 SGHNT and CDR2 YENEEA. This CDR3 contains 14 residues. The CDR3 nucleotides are TGTGCCAGCAGCTTAGATTTTTCATCTGGTGAGCAGTTCTTC. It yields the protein CASSLDFSSGEQFF.

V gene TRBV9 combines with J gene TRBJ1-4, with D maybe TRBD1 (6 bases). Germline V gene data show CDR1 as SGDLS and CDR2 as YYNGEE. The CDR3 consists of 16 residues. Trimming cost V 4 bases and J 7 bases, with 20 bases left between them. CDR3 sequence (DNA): TGTGCCAGCAGCACTAGAGGCGGGGGGCAGGGTGAAAAACTGTTTTTT. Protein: CASSTRGGGQGEKLFF. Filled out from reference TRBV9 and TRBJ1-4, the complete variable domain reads DSGVTQTPKHLITATGQRVTLRCSPRSGDLSVYWYQQSLDQGLQFLIQYYNGEERAKGNILERFSAQQFPDLHSELNLSSLELGDSALYFCASSTRGGGQGEKLFFGSGTQLSVL.

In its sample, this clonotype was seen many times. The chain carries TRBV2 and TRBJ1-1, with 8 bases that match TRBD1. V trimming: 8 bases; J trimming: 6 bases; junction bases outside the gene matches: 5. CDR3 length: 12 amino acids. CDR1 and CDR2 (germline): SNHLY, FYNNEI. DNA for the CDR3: TGTGCCAGCCGAGACAGGGGCGCTGAAGCTTTCTTT. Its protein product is CASRDRGAEAFF. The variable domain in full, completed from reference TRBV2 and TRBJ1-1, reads EPEVTQTPSHQVTQMGQEVILRCVPISNHLYFYWYRQILGQKVEFLVSFYNNEISEKSEIFDDQFSVERPDGSNFTLKIRSTKLEDSAMYFCASRDRGAEAFFGQGTRLTVV.

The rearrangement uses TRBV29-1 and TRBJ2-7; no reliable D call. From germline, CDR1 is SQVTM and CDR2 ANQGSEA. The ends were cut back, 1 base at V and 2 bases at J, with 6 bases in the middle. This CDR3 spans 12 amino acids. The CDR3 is CSVEGGTYEQYF. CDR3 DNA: TGCAGCGTTGAAGGGGGAACCTACGAGCAGTACTTC.

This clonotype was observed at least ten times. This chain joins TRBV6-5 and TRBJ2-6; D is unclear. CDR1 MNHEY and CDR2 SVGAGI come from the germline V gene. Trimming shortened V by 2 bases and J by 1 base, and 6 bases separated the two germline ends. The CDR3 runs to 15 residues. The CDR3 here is CASSYGLSGANVLTF. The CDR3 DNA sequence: TGTGCCAGCAGTTACGGCCTTTCTGGGGCCAACGTCCTGACTTTC.

The CDR3 here is CASSSPAAGELFF. DNA for the CDR3: TGTGCCAGCAGTTCCCCCGCCGCCGGGGAGCTGTTTTTT. The chain joins TRBV28 to TRBJ2-2; D remains unclear. V was trimmed by 4 bases and J by 6 bases, leaving 9 bases between them. Germline lookup yields CDR1 MDHEN and CDR2 SYDVKM. This CDR3 contains 13 residues.

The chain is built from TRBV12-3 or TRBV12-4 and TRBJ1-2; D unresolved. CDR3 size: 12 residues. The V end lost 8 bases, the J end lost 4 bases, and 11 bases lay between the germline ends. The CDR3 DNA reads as TGTGCCAGCGCGGGAGAGGGCTATGGCTACACCTTC. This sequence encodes CASAGEGYGYTF.

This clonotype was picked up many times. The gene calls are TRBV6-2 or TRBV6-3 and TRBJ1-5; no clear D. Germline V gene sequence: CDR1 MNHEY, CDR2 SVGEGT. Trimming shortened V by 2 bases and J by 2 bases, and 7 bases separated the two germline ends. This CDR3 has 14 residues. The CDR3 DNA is TGTGCCAGCAGTTACGGGCAGCGCAATCAGCCCCAGCATTTT. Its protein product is CASSYGQRNQPQHF.

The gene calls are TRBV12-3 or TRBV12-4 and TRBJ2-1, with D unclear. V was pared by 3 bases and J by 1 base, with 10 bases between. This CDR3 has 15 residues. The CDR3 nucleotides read TGTGCCAGCAGTTTCTGTCGCCGTTCCTACAATGAGCAGTTCTTC. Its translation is CASSFCRRSYNEQFF.